The following is a T cell receptor beta chain sequence with its context. What it binds is not known. The data derive from a study of shared clonotypes between healthy human individuals. The germline V and J ends were trimmed by 6 bases and 5 bases, with 22 bases remaining between them. CDR1 MNHEY and CDR2 SMNVEV come from the germline V gene (reference sequence). The CDR3 is 16 amino acids. Sequencing used immunoSEQ multiplex PCR; TCRdb keeps in-frame clones, though not all of them. The sample has about 2.2 million clones; about 92% are singletons. Study-level findings and limits: Sampling covered blood only; tissue repertoires likely differ.

In the naive CD8 group, cells lacked CD45RO and were positively selected for CCR7, so terminally differentiated effector memory CD45RA+ cells were left out. The V gene is TRBV27, the J gene TRBJ1-1; D perhaps matches TRBD1 (5 bases). This clonotype was sampled from a man between 18 and 35 years old in good health. Some clones in this sample may be carry-over from other donors' samples. Sequencing was done on a sample of naive CD8+ T cells from PBMCs. The CDR3: CASSSQTLLRGTEAFF. CDR3 nucleotide sequence: TGTGCCAGCAGCTCCCAGACACTCCTTAGGGGAACTGAAGCTTTCTTT.